The count of the clone carrying this T cell receptor (beta chain) is one. The antigen is unknown. The donors were in the roughly 130-subject validation cohort, distinct from the roughly 700-subject first cohort. The sample is drawn from a study of cytomegalovirus exposure and HLA in healthy donors. Whole-study results and caveats: Reports credit the classifier with highly specific, highly sensitive diagnosis of cytomegalovirus status. A few chains tied to CMV proved CMV antigen-specific in vitro.

The V gene's germline CDR1 is SGHDN and CDR2 FVKESK. Trimming took 1 base from V and 4 from J; bases not matched to a gene: 4. CDR3 size: 15 residues. Assay: immunoSEQ multiplex PCR; the TCRdb copy retains only in-frame clones and omits some. This table has 55,000 to 80,000 clones, about 94% appearing once. This receptor was taken from a man aged 18 to 30 in good health and CMV-seropositive. The specimen sequenced was PBMCs. The V call is TRBV14, the J call TRBJ1-1; 9 bases match TRBD1. CDR3 in DNA: TGTGCCAGCAGCCAAGGGGGGACAGGGTTCACTGAAGCTTTCTTT. Translation: CASSQGGTGFTEAFF.